This TCR beta chain comes out of a study of vaccination effects on CD4 cells after COVID-19. Libraries were prepared by immunoSEQ multiplex PCR; TCRdb keeps only in-frame clonotypes and omits some of them. The sample lists 30,000 to 35,000 clones; around 73% were seen once. This clone was seen more than once but under ten times. Its antigen is as yet unknown. Ahead of sequencing, the ViraFEST assay grew antigen-specific CD4+ T cells using viral peptide pools. Isolation of CD4+ T cells took place after nine to ten days of culture. Vaccine recipients lacked prior SARS-CoV-2 infection and had negative nucleocapsid antibodies. The TCR originated in a human donor who received a COVID-19 vaccine. The source material was CD4+ T cells from PBMCs cultured with HCoV-OC43 spike peptides, sampled before COVID-19 vaccination. This sample's subset: HCoV-OC43 spike overlapping peptide pool stimulation.

The CDR3 nucleotides are TGTGCCTCAGGGGGGGCCGGCGGGGAAAAACTGTTTTTT. It encodes CASGGAGGEKLFF. The genes are TRBV25-1 and TRBJ1-4; the match to TRBD1 covers 7 bases. The germline CDR1 and CDR2 sequences are MGHDK and SYGVNS. The CDR3 totals 13 residues. Trimming removed 11 bases from V and 8 bases from J; junction bases left unmatched: 11.